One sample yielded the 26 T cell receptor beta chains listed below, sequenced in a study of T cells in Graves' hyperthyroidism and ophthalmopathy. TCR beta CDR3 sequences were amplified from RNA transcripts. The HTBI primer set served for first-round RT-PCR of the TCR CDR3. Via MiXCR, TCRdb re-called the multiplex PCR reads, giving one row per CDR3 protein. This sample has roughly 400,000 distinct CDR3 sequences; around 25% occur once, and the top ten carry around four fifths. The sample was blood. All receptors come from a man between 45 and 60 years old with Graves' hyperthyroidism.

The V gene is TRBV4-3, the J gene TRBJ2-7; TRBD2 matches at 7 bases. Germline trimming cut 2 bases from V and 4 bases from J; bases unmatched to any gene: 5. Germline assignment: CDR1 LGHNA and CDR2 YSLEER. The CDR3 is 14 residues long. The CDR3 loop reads CASSQLAVRYEQYF. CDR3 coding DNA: TGCGCCAGCAGCCAACTAGCGGTCAGGTACGAGCAGTACTTC.

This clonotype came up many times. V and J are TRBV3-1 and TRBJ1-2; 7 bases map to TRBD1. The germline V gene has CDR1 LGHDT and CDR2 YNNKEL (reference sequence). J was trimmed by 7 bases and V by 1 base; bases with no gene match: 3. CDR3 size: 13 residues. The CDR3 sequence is CASSQAGQTGYTF. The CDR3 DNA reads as TGTGCCAGCAGCCAAGCGGGACAGACTGGCTACACCTTC.

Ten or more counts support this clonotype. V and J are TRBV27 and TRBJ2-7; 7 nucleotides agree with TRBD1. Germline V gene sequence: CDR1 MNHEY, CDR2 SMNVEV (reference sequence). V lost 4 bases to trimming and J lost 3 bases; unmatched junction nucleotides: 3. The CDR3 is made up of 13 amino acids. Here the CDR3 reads CASSYRGRYEQYF. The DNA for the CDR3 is TGTGCCAGCAGTTACAGGGGACGCTACGAGCAGTACTTC.

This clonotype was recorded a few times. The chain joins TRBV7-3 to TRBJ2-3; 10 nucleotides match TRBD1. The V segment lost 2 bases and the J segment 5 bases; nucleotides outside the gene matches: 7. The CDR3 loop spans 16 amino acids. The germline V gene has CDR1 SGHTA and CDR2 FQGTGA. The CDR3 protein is CASSLYAGTGEDTQYF. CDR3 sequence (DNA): TGTGCCAGCAGCTTATACGCCGGGACAGGGGAAGATACGCAGTATTTT.

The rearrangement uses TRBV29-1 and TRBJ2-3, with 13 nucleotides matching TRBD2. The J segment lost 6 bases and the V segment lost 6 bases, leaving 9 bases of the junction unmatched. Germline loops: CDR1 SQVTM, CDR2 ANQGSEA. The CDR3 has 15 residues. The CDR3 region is CSVGTSGIPTDTQYF. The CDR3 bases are TGCAGCGTGGGGACTAGCGGGATACCCACCGATACGCAGTATTTT.

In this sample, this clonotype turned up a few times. CDR3 in amino acids: CASSETDRGNQPQHF. The DNA for the CDR3 is TGTGCCAGCAGTGAAACAGACAGGGGTAATCAGCCCCAGCATTTT. The chain has TRBV6-1 and TRBJ1-5; 8 bases are a match to TRBD1. Germline V gives CDR1 MNHNS, CDR2 SASEGT. The CDR3 is made up of 15 amino acids. V was clipped by 2 bases and J by 4 bases; unmatched bases: 4.

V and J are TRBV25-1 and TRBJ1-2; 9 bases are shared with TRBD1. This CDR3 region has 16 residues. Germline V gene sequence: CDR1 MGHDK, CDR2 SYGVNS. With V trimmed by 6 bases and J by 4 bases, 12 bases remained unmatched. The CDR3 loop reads CASSRSGTGKVYGYTF. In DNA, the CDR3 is TGTGCCAGCAGCCGATCCGGGACAGGGAAAGTCTATGGCTACACCTTC.

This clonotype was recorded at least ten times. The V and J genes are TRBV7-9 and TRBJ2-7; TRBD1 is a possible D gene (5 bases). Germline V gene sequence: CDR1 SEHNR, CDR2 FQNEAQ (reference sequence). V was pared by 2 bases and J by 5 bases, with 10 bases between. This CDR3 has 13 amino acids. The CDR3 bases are TGTGCCAGCAGCTTAATAGGGGAAGACGAGCAGTACTTC. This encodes CASSLIGEDEQYF.

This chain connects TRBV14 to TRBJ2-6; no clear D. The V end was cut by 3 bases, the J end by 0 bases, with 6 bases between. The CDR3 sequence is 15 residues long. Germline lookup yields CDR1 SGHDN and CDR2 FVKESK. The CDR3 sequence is CASSHLFSGANVLTF. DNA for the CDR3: TGTGCCAGCAGCCACCTCTTCTCTGGGGCCAACGTCCTGACTTTC.

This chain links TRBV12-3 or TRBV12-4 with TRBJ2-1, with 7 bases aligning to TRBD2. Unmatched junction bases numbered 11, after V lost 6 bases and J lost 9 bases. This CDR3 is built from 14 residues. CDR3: CASRQAGRLREQFF. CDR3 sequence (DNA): TGTGCCAGCAGGCAAGCGGGACGCTTACGTGAGCAGTTCTTC.

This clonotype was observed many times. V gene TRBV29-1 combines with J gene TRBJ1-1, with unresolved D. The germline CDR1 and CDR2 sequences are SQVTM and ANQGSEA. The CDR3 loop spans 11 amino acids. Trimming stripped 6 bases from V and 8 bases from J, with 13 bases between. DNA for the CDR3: TGCAGCGTGAGGGTACATACAGAAGCTTTCTTT. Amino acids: CSVRVHTEAFF.

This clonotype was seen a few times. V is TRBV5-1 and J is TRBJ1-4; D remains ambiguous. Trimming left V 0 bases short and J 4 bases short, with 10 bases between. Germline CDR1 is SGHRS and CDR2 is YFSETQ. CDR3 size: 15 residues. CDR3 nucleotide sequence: TGCGCCAGCAGCTTGGAACTCCAGATTAATGAAAAACTGTTTTTT. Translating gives CASSLELQINEKLFF.

CDR3 residues: CATWTGLQETQYF. As DNA, the CDR3 is TGTGCCACCTGGACAGGGCTCCAAGAGACCCAGTACTTC. The chain carries TRBV10-3 and TRBJ2-5; TRBD1 agrees at 8 bases. The CDR3 is 13 amino acids. CDR1 and CDR2 (germline): ENHRY, SYGVKD. The V gene end was trimmed by 10 bases and the J gene end by 1 base; junction bases not matched to a gene: 5.

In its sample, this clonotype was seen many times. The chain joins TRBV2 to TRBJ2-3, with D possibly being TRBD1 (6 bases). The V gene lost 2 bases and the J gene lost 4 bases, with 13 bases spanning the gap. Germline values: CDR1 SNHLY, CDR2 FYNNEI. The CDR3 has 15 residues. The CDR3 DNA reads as TGTGCCAGCAGTGAAAGAACAGGGCGGTCAGATACGCAGTATTTT. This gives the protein CASSERTGRSDTQYF. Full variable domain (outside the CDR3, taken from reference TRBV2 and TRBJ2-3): EPEVTQTPSHQVTQMGQEVILRCVPISNHLYFYWYRQILGQKVEFLVSFYNNEISEKSEIFDDQFSVERPDGSNFTLKIRSTKLEDSAMYFCASSERTGRSDTQYFGPGTRLTVL.

In DNA form, the CDR3 reads TGTGCCACCAGCAGAGATCTTCAAGGGACTAGCCCAGAGACCCAGTACTTC. This encodes CATSRDLQGTSPETQYF. This chain links TRBV15 with TRBJ2-5; 9 bases match TRBD2. After removal of 0 bases from V and 4 bases from J, the junction contained 9 bases not matched to a gene. Germline assignment: CDR1 LNHNV and CDR2 YYDKDF (reference sequence). The CDR3 has 17 amino acids.

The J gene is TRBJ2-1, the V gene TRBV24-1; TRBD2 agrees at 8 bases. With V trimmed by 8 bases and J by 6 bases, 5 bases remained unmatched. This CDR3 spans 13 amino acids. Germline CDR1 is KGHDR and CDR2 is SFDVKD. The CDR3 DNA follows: TGTGCCACCACTAGCGGGCGGAGCAATGAGCAGTTCTTC. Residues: CATTSGRSNEQFF.

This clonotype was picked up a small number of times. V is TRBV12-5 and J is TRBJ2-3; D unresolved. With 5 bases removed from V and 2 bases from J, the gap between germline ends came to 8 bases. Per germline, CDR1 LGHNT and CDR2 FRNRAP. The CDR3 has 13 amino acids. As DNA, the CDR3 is TGTGCTAGTGGTCTCCCAAACACAGATACGCAGTATTTT. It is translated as CASGLPNTDTQYF.

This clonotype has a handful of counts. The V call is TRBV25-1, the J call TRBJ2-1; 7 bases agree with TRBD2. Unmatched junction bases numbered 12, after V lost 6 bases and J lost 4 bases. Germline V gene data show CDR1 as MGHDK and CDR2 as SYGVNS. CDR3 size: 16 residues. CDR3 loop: CASSDPRERDYNEQFF. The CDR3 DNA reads TGTGCCAGCAGCGACCCGAGGGAGCGGGATTACAATGAGCAGTTCTTC.

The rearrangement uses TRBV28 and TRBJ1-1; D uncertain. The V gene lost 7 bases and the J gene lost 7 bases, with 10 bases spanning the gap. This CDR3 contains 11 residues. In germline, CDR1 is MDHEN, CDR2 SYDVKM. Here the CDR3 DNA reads TGTGCCAGCAATAAGTTTAGTGAAGCTTTCTTT. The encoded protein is CASNKFSEAFF. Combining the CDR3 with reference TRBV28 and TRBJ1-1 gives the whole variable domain DVKVTQSSRYLVKRTGEKVFLECVQDMDHENMFWYRQDPGLGLRLIYFSYDVKMKEKGDIPEGYSVSREKKERFSLILESASTNQTSMYLCASNKFSEAFFGQGTRLTVV.

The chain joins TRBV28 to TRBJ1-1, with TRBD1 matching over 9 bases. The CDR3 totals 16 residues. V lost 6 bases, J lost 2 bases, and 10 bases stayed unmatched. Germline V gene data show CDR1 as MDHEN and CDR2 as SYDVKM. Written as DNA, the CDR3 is TGTGCCAGCAGCCCCCCCACGGGACAGGGAAACACTGAAGCTTTCTTT. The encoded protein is CASSPPTGQGNTEAFF. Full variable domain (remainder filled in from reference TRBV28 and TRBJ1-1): DVKVTQSSRYLVKRTGEKVFLECVQDMDHENMFWYRQDPGLGLRLIYFSYDVKMKEKGDIPEGYSVSREKKERFSLILESASTNQTSMYLCASSPPTGQGNTEAFFGQGTRLTVV.

The CDR3 sequence is CASSPRTGTSHNEQFF. The CDR3 coding sequence is TGTGCCAGCAGCCCGAGAACCGGGACTAGCCACAATGAGCAGTTCTTC. The chain couples TRBV9 to TRBJ2-1, with TRBD2 matching over 9 bases. With 4 bases clipped from V and 5 bases from J, the junction kept 10 bases outside the gene matches. The CDR3 consists of 16 residues. The germline gives CDR1 SGDLS, CDR2 YYNGEE.

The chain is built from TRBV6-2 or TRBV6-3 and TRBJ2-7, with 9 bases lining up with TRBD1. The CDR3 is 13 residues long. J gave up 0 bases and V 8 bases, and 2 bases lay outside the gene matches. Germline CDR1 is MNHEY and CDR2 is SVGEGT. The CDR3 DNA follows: TGTGCCAGCGGGGACAGGGCCTCCTACGAGCAGTACTTC. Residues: CASGDRASYEQYF.

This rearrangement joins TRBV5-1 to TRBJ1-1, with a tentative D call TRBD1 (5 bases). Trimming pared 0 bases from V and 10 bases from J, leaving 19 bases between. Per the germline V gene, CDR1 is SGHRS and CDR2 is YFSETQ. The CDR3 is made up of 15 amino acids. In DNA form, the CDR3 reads TGCGCCAGCAGCTTGGCCGGGACTCAACCTACGGGAGCTTTCTTT. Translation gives CASSLAGTQPTGAFF.

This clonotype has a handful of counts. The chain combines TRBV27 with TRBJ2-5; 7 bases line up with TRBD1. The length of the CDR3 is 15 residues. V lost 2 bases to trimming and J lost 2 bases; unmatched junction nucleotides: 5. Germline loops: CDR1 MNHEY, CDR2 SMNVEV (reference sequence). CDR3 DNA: TGTGCCAGCAGTTTAGGCCAGGGGGATCAAGAGACCCAGTACTTC. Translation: CASSLGQGDQETQYF.

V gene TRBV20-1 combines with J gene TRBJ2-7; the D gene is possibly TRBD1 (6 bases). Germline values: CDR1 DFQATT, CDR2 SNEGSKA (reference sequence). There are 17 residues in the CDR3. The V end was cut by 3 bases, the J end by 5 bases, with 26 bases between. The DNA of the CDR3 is TGCAGTGCTAGGCCCACAGGGCGACTTGGAGGATGGCACGAGCAGTACTTC. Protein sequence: CSARPTGRLGGWHEQYF.

The CDR3 spells CASSYESGGPRENGELFF. In DNA, the CDR3 is TGTGCCAGCAGTTACGAGTCGGGAGGGCCCAGGGAGAACGGGGAGCTGTTTTTT. The chain carries TRBV6-4 and TRBJ2-2, with TRBD2 identical over 8 bases. V was clipped by 5 bases and J by 7 bases; unmatched bases: 18. The CDR3 totals 18 residues. Germline assignment: CDR1 MRHNA and CDR2 SNTAGT.